These T cell receptor beta chains were read from a single sample in a study of shared clonotypes between healthy human individuals. Data came from immunoSEQ multiplex PCR; TCRdb stores just in-frame clones and leaves some out. The table shows 2.5 million or so clones, with around nine tenths occurring only once. Material for sequencing was naive CD4+ T cells sorted from blood. The receptor set was obtained from a man between 18 and 29 years old in good health. CDR3s include the opening cysteine and the closing phenylalanine or tryptophan. The D gene is left open where the match is weak. For some rows the clone size is stated as once, few or many, or as a class when expanded; others skip it.

.	TRBV2	.	TRBJ2-4	CASSLGRENIQYF	TGTGCCAGCAGTCTAGGCCGAGAAAACATTCAGTACTTC
.	TRBV7-9	TRBD2	TRBJ2-1	CDKPEGPTSGAYNEQFF	TGTGACAAGCCGGAGGGTCCCACTAGCGGGGCCTACAATGAGCAGTTCTTC
few	TRBV6-5	.	TRBJ2-7	CASGNAEQYF	TGTGCCAGCGGTAACGCCGAGCAGTACTTC
.	TRBV13	.	TRBJ2-3	CASSPATLQDTQYF	TGTGCCAGCAGCCCCGCGACCCTTCAAGATACGCAGTATTTT
few	TRBV13	.	TRBJ2-1	CASSTWTNTPLDNEQFF	TGTGCCAGCAGCACATGGACAAACACCCCTCTAGACAATGAGCAGTTCTTC
.	TRBV5-1	TRBD2	TRBJ2-1	CASSLKETSGGNEQFF	TGCGCCAGCAGCTTGAAGGAGACTAGCGGGGGGAATGAGCAGTTCTTC
once	TRBV7-2	.	TRBJ2-7	CASSSWRADYEQYF	TGTGCCAGCAGCTCCTGGAGGGCGGACTACGAGCAGTACTTC
once	TRBV5-1	.	TRBJ2-2	CASSLEGSGELFF	TGCGCCAGCAGCTTGGAGGGATCCGGGGAGCTGTTTTTT
.	TRBV6-5	TRBD1	TRBJ2-5	CASSRGGRAQYF	TGTGCCAGCTCCCGAGGGGGCAGGGCCCAGTACTTC
.	TRBV14	.	TRBJ1-1	CASSPDRLWGRAFF	TGTGCCAGCAGCCCGGACAGACTTTGGGGGAGAGCTTTCTTT
once	TRBV5-6	.	TRBJ2-7	CASRGKGYEQYF	TGTGCCAGCAGGGGCAAAGGGTACGAGCAGTACTTC
.	TRBV7-3	.	TRBJ2-3	CASSPAGWDTQYF	TGTGCCAGCTCTCCCGCCGGGTGGGATACGCAGTATTTT
few	TRBV5-4	.	TRBJ2-5	CASSAKETQYF	TGTGCCAGCTCGGCAAAAGAGACCCAGTACTTC
.	TRBV6-1	.	TRBJ2-3	CASSEYGGQDTQYF	TGTGCCAGCAGTGAATACGGGGGGCAAGATACGCAGTATTTT
.	TRBV9	TRBD1	TRBJ2-5	CASSVVDRAGETQYF	TGTGCCAGCAGCGTAGTCGACAGGGCGGGAGAGACCCAGTACTTC
few	TRBV30	TRBD1	TRBJ1-1	CARDRLNTEAFF	TGTGCCAGGGACAGACTGAACACTGAAGCTTTCTTT
.	TRBV10-3	.	TRBJ1-6	CAISESLGNSPLHF	TGTGCCATCAGTGAGTCTTTAGGGAATTCACCCCTCCACTTT
few	TRBV10-3	.	TRBJ1-2	CAIRTGGGGYTF	TGTGCCATCAGGACAGGAGGAGGTGGCTACACCTTC
once	TRBV5-4	TRBD1	TRBJ1-1	CASSSGQGARNTEAFF	TGTGCCAGCAGCTCCGGACAGGGGGCTAGGAACACTGAAGCTTTCTTT
.	TRBV7-9	.	TRBJ1-1	CASSTDRNTEAFF	TGTGCCAGCAGCACAGACAGGAACACTGAAGCTTTCTTT
.	TRBV5-1	.	TRBJ1-5	CASSLSGDSNQPQHF	TGCGCCAGCAGCTTGTCGGGAGATAGCAATCAGCCCCAGCATTTT
.	TRBV5-4	.	TRBJ2-3	CASSFPGRVSDTQYF	TGTGCCAGCAGCTTCCCAGGGCGAGTTTCAGATACGCAGTATTTT
.	TRBV30	.	TRBJ2-1	CAWNGQRSYNEQFF	TGTGCCTGGAACGGCCAGCGGTCCTACAATGAGCAGTTCTTC
.	TRBV7-2	.	TRBJ1-5	CASSPDRFSNQPQHF	TGTGCCAGCAGCCCCGACAGGTTTAGCAATCAGCCCCAGCATTTT
.	TRBV7-2	.	TRBJ2-6	CASSLRHVLTF	TGTGCCAGCAGTCTACGGCACGTCCTGACTTTC
.	TRBV28	.	TRBJ1-2	CASSLFRDNYGYTF	TGTGCCAGCAGTTTATTCAGGGACAACTATGGCTACACCTTC
.	TRBV5-1	.	TRBJ1-1	CASSSRQDRTEAFF	TGCGCCAGCAGCTCTCGGCAGGACCGGACTGAAGCTTTCTTT
.	TRBV2	.	TRBJ2-1	CASSEIGGSYNEQFF	TGTGCCAGCAGTGAGATCGGGGGTAGCTACAATGAGCAGTTCTTC
.	TRBV28	.	TRBJ1-4	CASSSEEDEKLFF	TGTGCCAGCAGTTCCGAGGAGGATGAAAAACTGTTTTTT
.	TRBV7-8	.	TRBJ2-5	CASSREVAETQYF	TGTGCCAGCAGCCGTGAGGTTGCGGAGACCCAGTACTTC
.	TRBV7-8	TRBD1	TRBJ2-7	CASSGTGSSYEQYF	TGTGCCAGCAGCGGGACAGGGAGCTCCTACGAGCAGTACTTC
once	TRBV30	.	TRBJ2-5	CAWSGGGQETQYF	TGTGCCTGGAGTGGAGGGGGGCAAGAGACCCAGTACTTC
.	TRBV6-6	TRBD1	TRBJ2-7	CASSRQGNEQYF	TGTGCCAGCAGCCGACAGGGAAACGAGCAGTACTTC
.	TRBV28	.	TRBJ1-1	CASHNPPVTEAFF	TGTGCCAGCCATAACCCGCCCGTCACTGAAGCTTTCTTT
.	TRBV6-5	TRBD2	TRBJ2-1	CASRRGLADNEQFF	TGTGCCAGCCGCCGGGGACTAGCGGACAATGAGCAGTTCTTC
.	TRBV18	TRBD1	TRBJ2-7	CASSPGTGGEQYF	TGTGCCAGCTCACCTGGGACAGGGGGAGAGCAGTACTTC
once	TRBV7-2	.	TRBJ1-6	CASSLGQGWSPLHF	TGTGCCAGCAGCTTGGGGCAGGGGTGGTCACCCCTCCACTTT
once	TRBV18	.	TRBJ2-5	CASSPRQETQYF	TGTGCCAGCTCACCACGTCAAGAGACCCAGTACTTC
.	TRBV6-5	.	TRBJ2-5	CASTADGETQYF	TGTGCCAGCACAGCGGATGGGGAGACCCAGTACTTC
few	TRBV7-2	.	TRBJ2-1	CASSFDSYNEQFF	TGTGCCAGCAGCTTCGACTCCTACAATGAGCAGTTCTTC